One sample yielded the 12 T cell receptor beta chains listed below, sequenced in a study of T-cell reconstitution after alpha-beta-depleted transplantation in children. Unique molecular identifiers were used in preparing the TCRbeta library. TCRdb passed the PCR reads through MiXCR, listing each CDR3 protein once. Of almost 250,000 distinct CDR3 sequences listed, under 30% are singletons. The material sequenced was PBMCs, taken before TCRalphabeta/CD19-depleted stem cell transplant. These receptor sequences come from a girl under 10 years old with Fanconi anemia, due to receive a stem cell transplant.

The table lists this clonotype with many counts. This rearrangement joins TRBV29-1 to TRBJ2-5; the D gene is possibly TRBD2 (6 bases). The CDR3 has 17 amino acids. Germline V gene sequence: CDR1 SQVTM, CDR2 ANQGSEA. V dropped 6 bases and J dropped 2 bases, with 25 bases sitting between them. CDR3 sequence reads: CSVPIPVGLARQETQYF. The CDR3 coding sequence is TGCAGCGTCCCGATACCCGTGGGGCTAGCGCGACAAGAGACCCAGTACTTC. The whole variable domain, filled in from reference TRBV29-1 and TRBJ2-5, reads SAVISQKPSRDICQRGTSLTIQCQVDSQVTMMFWYRQQPGQSLTLIATANQGSEATYESGFVIDKFPISRPNLTFSTLTVSNMSPEDSSIYLCSVPIPVGLARQETQYFGPGTRLLVL.

This clonotype has at least ten counts. The chain combines TRBV20-1 with TRBJ1-2, with a weak D call TRBD1 (6 bases). Trimming shortened V by 4 bases and J by 2 bases, and 11 bases separated the two germline ends. The germline gives CDR1 DFQATT, CDR2 SNEGSKA (reference sequence). This CDR3 comprises 13 residues. The CDR3 DNA sequence: TGCAGTGCTACGGGGGGGGGCAACTATGGCTACACCTTC. Protein product: CSATGGGNYGYTF.

This chain joins TRBV2 and TRBJ2-1, with D unclear. V was clipped by 8 bases and J by 9 bases, with 11 bases between them. Germline CDR1 is SNHLY and CDR2 is FYNNEI. This CDR3 has 11 residues. CDR3 DNA sequence: TGTGCCAGCGGTAAGGCGGCTGAGCAGTTCTTC. Protein: CASGKAAEQFF.

The V and J genes are TRBV12-3 or TRBV12-4 and TRBJ1-2, with D maybe TRBD1 (6 bases). Trimming took off 0 bases at V and 6 bases at J, with 11 bases between the two ends. The CDR3 extends over 14 amino acids. In DNA, the CDR3 is TGTGCCAGCAGTTTAGCGGAGGGGGGCCATGGCTACACCTTC. It translates to CASSLAEGGHGYTF.

The rearrangement links TRBV5-1 to TRBJ1-1, with D unclear. Trimming stripped 0 bases from V and 3 bases from J, with 12 bases between. Germline CDR1 reads SGHRS; CDR2 reads YFSETQ. This CDR3 has 15 amino acids. The DNA of the CDR3 is TGCGCCAGCAGCTTGGCCGAGGGTTGGGACACTGAAGCTTTCTTT. Translated, it gives CASSLAEGWDTEAFF.

This clonotype was counted only a few times. The chain links TRBV11-2 to TRBJ2-1; D perhaps matches TRBD2 (6 bases). Trimming stripped 3 bases from V and 0 bases from J, with 9 bases between. Germline loops: CDR1 SGHAT, CDR2 FQNNGV. The CDR3 loop spans 15 amino acids. The chain's CDR3 is CASSFSGNSYNEQFF. The DNA for the CDR3 is TGTGCCAGCAGCTTTAGCGGAAACTCCTACAATGAGCAGTTCTTC.

A few counts support this clonotype. DNA for the CDR3: TGTGCCAGCAGCCCTGACAAGCGGGAATACAATGAGCAGTTCTTC. This sequence encodes CASSPDKREYNEQFF. The rearrangement joins TRBV7-9 to TRBJ2-1; TRBD2 aligns across 7 bases. This CDR3 comprises 15 residues. V shed 5 bases and J 4 bases; nucleotides not matched to a gene: 8. Germline V gives CDR1 SEHNR, CDR2 FQNEAQ (reference sequence).

This chain joins TRBV29-1 and TRBJ2-3; TRBD2 aligns across 12 bases. The CDR3 is 15 amino acids. Germline V gene lookup returns CDR1 SQVTM and CDR2 ANQGSEA. V shed 4 bases, J shed 5 bases, and the junction held 7 bases outside the gene matches. CDR3 bases: TGCAGCGTTGCCCAGCTAGCGGGAGGGTTAGATACGCAGTATTTT. This encodes CSVAQLAGGLDTQYF.

This clonotype was counted at least ten times. CDR3 in amino acids: CASSFPGLGVYNEQFF. In DNA form, the CDR3 reads TGTGCCAGCAGCTTCCCGGGACTAGGGGTATACAATGAGCAGTTCTTC. The genes are TRBV7-2 and TRBJ2-1, with TRBD2 matching over 8 bases. Germline V gives CDR1 SGHTA, CDR2 FQGNSA. Unmatched junction bases numbered 8, after V lost 3 bases and J lost 4 bases. CDR3 length: 16 amino acids.

This clonotype came up once. V and J are TRBV20-1 and TRBJ2-7, with TRBD2 matching over 7 bases. Germline CDR1 is DFQATT and CDR2 is SNEGSKA (reference sequence). There are 16 residues in the CDR3. With V trimmed by 0 bases and J by 2 bases, 10 bases remained unmatched. The CDR3 here is CSARDRSSGLTYEQYF. The CDR3 bases are TGCAGTGCTAGAGATCGGTCTAGCGGACTGACCTACGAGCAGTACTTC.

This clonotype was seen ten or more times. The chain couples TRBV6-5 to TRBJ2-7; perhaps TRBD1 as D (6 bases). V was cut by 2 bases and J by 2 bases, with 13 bases left in between. Germline CDR1 reads MNHEY; CDR2 reads SVGAGI. The CDR3 sequence is 15 residues long. CDR3 sequence (DNA): TGTGCCAGCAGTTACATTCCGACAGGTACCTACGAGCAGTACTTC. Its protein is CASSYIPTGTYEQYF.

The rearrangement uses TRBV20-1 and TRBJ2-5; D remains unclear. V lost 0 bases, J lost 5 bases, and 16 bases lay in between. CDR1 is DFQATT and CDR2 is SNEGSKA in the germline V gene (reference sequence). The CDR3 is 15 residues long. The CDR3, as DNA: TGCAGTGCTAGAGATTACAGTGATGCTGGGGAGACCCAGTACTTC. Translated: CSARDYSDAGETQYF.